This entry is about one TCR beta chain. The data stem from a study of blood T cell repertoires in COVID-19. Study background: Samples representing acute and convalescent COVID-19 were sourced from the United States, Italy and Spain. T cells, B-cell-depleted T cells, or PBMCs supplied cDNA or gDNA.

Trimming removed 3 bases from V and 5 bases from J; junction bases left unmatched: 6. The CDR3 sequence is 15 residues long. Germline V gives CDR1 MNHNS, CDR2 SASEGT. Per the study methods: Reference gene primer amplification yielded estimated nucleated cell counts. Generated by immunoSEQ multiplex PCR, the TCRdb table keeps only in-frame clones and is missing some. V and J calls and clone size follow that table, whereas D and trimming were derived from the DNA. Of some 250,000 clones listed, approximately 84% are singletons. This TCR derives from a woman aged 25 to 39 who had recovered from COVID-19. The specimen sequenced was peripheral blood. J is TRBJ1-1 and V is TRBV6-1; 10 nucleotides match TRBD1. This CDR3 is CASSEGQGYRTEAFF. CDR3 bases: TGTGCCAGCAGTGAGGGACAGGGGTATAGAACTGAAGCTTTCTTT.